The T cell receptor beta chain described here comes from a study of blood T cells in healthy people across ages. Study-level findings and limits: Whereas aged donors had fewer naive CD4+ cells, long-lived donors had more of them and higher diversity.

A remark on this clonotype: What it recognizes is unknown.

This CDR3 contains 14 residues. Germline V lookup: CDR1 DFQATT, CDR2 SNEGSKA (reference sequence). The second PCR ran roughly 6 to 11 cycles with a sample-barcoded 5' primer and J-beta primers. TCRdb called the 5' RACE reads again in MiXCR, with one record for every CDR3 protein. The repertoire holds 540,000 or so distinct CDR3 sequences, with 40% to 55% as singletons. The V gene is TRBV20-1, the J gene TRBJ2-4; tentatively, D is TRBD1 (5 bases). The DNA end favors TRBJ2-7, so the J call may be wrong. The clonotype was recovered from a man older than 75 in good health. The sequenced material came from blood. CDR3 protein: CSARDPQGSGEQYF. The CDR3 DNA reads TGCAGTGCTAGAGATCCCCAGGGTTCGGGCGAGCAGTACTTC.